These 20 T cell receptor beta chains came from one sample sequenced in a study of T-cell memory formation after mild COVID-19. TCRdb used MiXCR to reprocess the 5' RACE reads, holding one entry per CDR3 protein. The repertoire has 110,000 or so distinct CDR3 sequences, over 20% of them found once; the top ten carry roughly 37%. The sequencing input was PBMCs or a T cell subset sorted from them (not recorded which). The receptors originated from a man between 18 and 29 years old who had mild COVID-19 (a few samples of this study predate the infection). Cell type and time point are not known.

Of note for this clonotype: Germline is not matched at one junction end, which may reflect a read error. The genes are TRBV7-8 and TRBJ2-1; 9 positions match TRBD2. The CDR3 sequence is 15 residues long. CDR1 SGHVS and CDR2 FQNEAQ come from the germline V gene. CDR3 DNA: TGTGCCAGCAGTTTAGCGGGGGCTCTCTACAATGAGCAGTTCTTC. This translates into CASSLAGALYNEQFF.

The chain couples TRBV6-6 to TRBJ2-3, with D maybe TRBD2 (6 bases). The germline V and J ends were trimmed by 7 bases and 4 bases, with 21 bases remaining between them. Germline loops: CDR1 MNHNY, CDR2 SVGAGI (reference sequence). The CDR3 has 16 residues. CDR3 DNA: TGTGCCAGCACCGACGGGGGACTGATGTTCCCAGATACGCAGTATTTT. Protein: CASTDGGLMFPDTQYF.

This clonotype was detected ten times or more. V and J are TRBV19 and TRBJ2-6, with D unresolved. V was pared by 7 bases and J by 0 bases, with 4 bases between. This CDR3 comprises 13 residues. CDR1 is LNHDA, CDR2 SQIVND, per germline (reference sequence). CDR3 loop: CASTISGANVLTF. CDR3 bases: TGTGCCAGTACCATCTCTGGGGCCAACGTCCTGACTTTC.

As to this clonotype: Its ends do not fully match the called genes, so a read error is possible. The chain is built from TRBV4-3 and TRBJ2-1, with 7 bases identical to TRBD2. CDR3 length: 14 residues. Looked up from germline, CDR1 is LGHNA and CDR2 is YSLEER. The CDR3 coding sequence is TGCGCCAGCAGCCAACGCGGGGGAAGAAATGAGCAGTTATTC. Amino acids: CASSQRGGRNEQLF.

The CDR3 nucleotides are TGTGCCAGCAGTCTCGGGGGGGAGATCAATGAGCAGTTCTTC. Its protein product is CASSLGGEINEQFF. The chain combines TRBV27 with TRBJ2-1; TRBD2 agrees at 8 bases. The CDR3 loop spans 14 amino acids. In germline, CDR1 is MNHEY, CDR2 SMNVEV (reference sequence). V gave up 5 bases and J gave up 6 bases; unmatched junction bases: 6.

The chain combines TRBV5-1 with TRBJ1-2; D possibly corresponds to TRBD1 (5 bases). The CDR3 contains 16 residues. Per the germline V gene, CDR1 is SGHRS and CDR2 is YFSETQ. V was pared by 3 bases and J by 4 bases, with 19 bases between. CDR3 nucleotides: TGCGCCAGCAGCTCCCCTCGTGGCCAGGGTGGCTATGGCTACACCTTC. Its translation is CASSSPRGQGGYGYTF.

This chain links TRBV4-3 with TRBJ1-5; D unclear. Trimming pared 0 bases from V and 9 bases from J, leaving 15 bases between. This CDR3 is built from 15 residues. Germline V gene data show CDR1 as LGHNA and CDR2 as YSLEER. The CDR3 spells CASSQEGGQKGPQHF. The CDR3 DNA sequence: TGCGCCAGCAGCCAAGAAGGAGGTCAGAAAGGGCCCCAGCATTTT.

The chain joins TRBV29-1 to TRBJ2-1; D is possibly TRBD2 (5 bases). The CDR3 totals 11 residues. CDR1 SQVTM and CDR2 ANQGSEA come from the germline V gene. The germline V and J ends were trimmed by 6 bases and 10 bases, with 13 bases remaining between them. In nucleotides, the CDR3 is TGCAGCGTCCCCGCCCGGGGAGAGCAGTTCTTC. Residues: CSVPARGEQFF.

Only a few counts were recorded for this clonotype. The chain is built from TRBV4-1 and TRBJ2-3, with 7 bases lining up with TRBD2. The CDR3 spans 16 residues. The V gene end was trimmed by 1 base and the J gene end by 2 bases; junction bases not matched to a gene: 6. Germline V lookup: CDR1 MGHRA, CDR2 YSYEKL. The CDR3 loop reads CASSQGAGSFTDTQYF. The CDR3 nucleotides read TGCGCCAGCAGCCAAGGAGCGGGGAGCTTCACAGATACGCAGTATTTT.

The genes are TRBV9 and TRBJ1-3; the D gene is possibly TRBD1 (5 bases). The CDR3 is 15 amino acids. V shed 3 bases and J shed 0 bases, with 10 bases lying between them. Germline V gene sequence: CDR1 SGDLS, CDR2 YYNGEE. The CDR3 DNA reads TGTGCCAGCAGCGCCGGGACTGGCTCTGGAAACACCATATATTTT. This translates into CASSAGTGSGNTIYF.

This clonotype was seen a handful of times. The gene calls are TRBV6-6 and TRBJ2-5; D is perhaps TRBD2 (5 bases). V shed 5 bases and J shed 2 bases, with 12 bases lying between them. Germline V gives CDR1 MNHNY, CDR2 SVGAGI (reference sequence). The length of the CDR3 is 14 residues. The CDR3 nucleotides read TGTGCCAGCAGTGGCGGGCATCCTCAAGAGACCCAGTACTTC. This sequence encodes CASSGGHPQETQYF.

The rearrangement links TRBV15 to TRBJ1-1; no clear D. This CDR3 spans 19 amino acids. Germline V gene data show CDR1 as LNHNV and CDR2 as YYDKDF (reference sequence). Trimming stripped 2 bases from V and 6 bases from J, with 28 bases between. For the CDR3, the DNA is TGTGCCACCAGCAGATCGGGAACCCAGTATCGCCCCTTAGACGCTGAAGCTTTCTTT. Translation: CATSRSGTQYRPLDAEAFF.

This sequence joins TRBV7-3 and TRBJ2-2; 14 positions agree with TRBD2. This CDR3 region has 18 residues. CDR1 is SGHTA and CDR2 is FQGTGA in the germline V gene. V lost 4 bases, J lost 0 bases, and 4 bases stayed unmatched. The CDR3 spells CASSSRTSGGSNTGELFF. In DNA, the CDR3 is TGTGCCAGCAGCTCGCGGACTAGCGGGGGGTCGAACACCGGGGAGCTGTTTTTT. The full variable domain, its missing parts supplied by reference TRBV7-3 and TRBJ2-2, is GAGVSQTPSNKVTEKGKYVELRCDPISGHTALYWYRQSLGQGPEFLIYFQGTGAADDSGLPNDRFFAVRPEGSVSTLKIQRTERGDSAVYLCASSSRTSGGSNTGELFFGEGSRLTVL.

V usage is TRBV4-3 and J usage is TRBJ2-1, with TRBD1 matching 9 bases. Trimming took 5 bases from V and 7 from J; bases not matched to a gene: 6. Germline CDR1 and CDR2: LGHNA and YSLEER. There are 14 residues in the CDR3. The CDR3 region has the DNA TGCGCCAGCAGCGACATGGGGACAGGGAATGAGCAGTTCTTC. Translation gives CASSDMGTGNEQFF.

The table lists this clonotype with many counts. This sequence joins TRBV4-2 and TRBJ1-3; unclear D gene. CDR1 and CDR2 (germline): LGHNA, YNFKEQ. V lost 5 bases to trimming and J lost 2 bases, with 13 bases between them. This CDR3 region has 15 residues. DNA for the CDR3: TGTGCCAGCAGCTCAGTGGCGGCGACTGGAAACACCATATATTTT. Translation gives CASSSVAATGNTIYF.

This clonotype was detected only a few times. The V and J genes are TRBV7-8 and TRBJ2-7, with 7 bases that match TRBD1. Germline CDR1 and CDR2: SGHVS and FQNEAQ. The V segment lost 5 bases and the J segment 2 bases; nucleotides outside the gene matches: 6. This CDR3 has 14 amino acids. The CDR3 nucleotides read TGTGCCAGCAGCGCCCGGGACAGACCCTACGAGCAGTACGTC. Protein: CASSARDRPYEQYV.

This clonotype was observed a few times. The chain has TRBV10-2 and TRBJ2-6; D gene uncertain. The germline V and J ends were trimmed by 0 bases and 3 bases, with 6 bases remaining between them. The CDR3 has 15 residues. CDR1 is WSHSY, CDR2 SAAADI, per germline. CDR3 sequence reads: CASSESIVGANVLTF. The CDR3 bases are TGCGCCAGCAGTGAGTCGATCGTTGGGGCCAACGTCCTGACTTTC.

The genes are TRBV5-5 and TRBJ2-5; 9 bases fit TRBD1. The V gene end was trimmed by 3 bases and the J gene end by 4 bases; junction bases not matched to a gene: 13. The CDR3 covers 17 residues. The V gene's germline CDR1 is SGHKS and CDR2 YYEKEE (reference sequence). The CDR3 region is CASSSQPGQGIGETQYF. DNA of the CDR3: TGTGCCAGCAGCTCGCAACCGGGACAGGGAATTGGAGAGACCCAGTACTTC.

The chain carries TRBV6-9 and TRBJ2-2; D gene ambiguous. Deletions cut 7 bases from V and 15 bases from J, with 12 bases between. This CDR3 has 10 residues. Germline CDR1 MNHGY, CDR2 SVAAGI. The CDR3 nucleotides are TGTGCCAGCAATCCTTGCCCCATGTTTTTT. Amino acids: CASNPCPMFF.

This clonotype was observed a handful of times. The V call is TRBV4-1, the J call TRBJ2-5; D is unclear. CDR1 MGHRA and CDR2 YSYEKL come from the germline V gene. Trimming removed 3 bases from V and 5 bases from J, with 10 bases in between. The CDR3 contains 13 residues. CDR3: CASSQLTGETQYF. CDR3 coding DNA: TGCGCCAGCAGCCAGCTGACCGGTGAGACCCAGTACTTC.